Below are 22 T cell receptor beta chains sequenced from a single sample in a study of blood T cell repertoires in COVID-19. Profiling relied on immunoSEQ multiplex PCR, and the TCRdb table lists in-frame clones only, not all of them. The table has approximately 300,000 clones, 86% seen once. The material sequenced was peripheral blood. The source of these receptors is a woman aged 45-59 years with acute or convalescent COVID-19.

For the CDR3, the DNA is TGTGCCAGCAGCTTAACTCCGGGAGGTTCCTACGAGCAGTACTTC. It encodes CASSLTPGGSYEQYF. This chain connects TRBV7-3 to TRBJ2-7; 7 nucleotides match TRBD2. Germline CDR1 and CDR2: SGHTA and FQGTGA. The CDR3 has 15 residues. V shed 0 bases, J shed 1 base, and the junction held 3 bases outside the gene matches.

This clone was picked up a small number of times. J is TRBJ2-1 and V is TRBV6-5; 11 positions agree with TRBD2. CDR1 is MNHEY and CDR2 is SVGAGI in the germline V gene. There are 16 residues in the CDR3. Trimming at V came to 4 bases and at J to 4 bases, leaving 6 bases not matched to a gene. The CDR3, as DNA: TGTGCCAGCAGTTCCTCGACTAGCGGGAATTACAATGAGCAGTTCTTC. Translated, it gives CASSSSTSGNYNEQFF.

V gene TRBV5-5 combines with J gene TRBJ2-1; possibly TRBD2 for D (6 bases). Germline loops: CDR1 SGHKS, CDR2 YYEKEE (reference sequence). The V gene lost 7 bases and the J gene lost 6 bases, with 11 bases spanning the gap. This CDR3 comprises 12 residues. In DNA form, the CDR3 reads TGTGCCAGCGGGGACTCGGGCAATGAGCAGTTCTTC. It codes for CASGDSGNEQFF.

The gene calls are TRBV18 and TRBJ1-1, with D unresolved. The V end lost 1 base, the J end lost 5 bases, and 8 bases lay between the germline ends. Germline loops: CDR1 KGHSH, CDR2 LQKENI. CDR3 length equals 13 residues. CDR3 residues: CASSPQSRTEAFF. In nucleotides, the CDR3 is TGTGCCAGCTCACCACAATCGAGGACTGAAGCTTTCTTT.

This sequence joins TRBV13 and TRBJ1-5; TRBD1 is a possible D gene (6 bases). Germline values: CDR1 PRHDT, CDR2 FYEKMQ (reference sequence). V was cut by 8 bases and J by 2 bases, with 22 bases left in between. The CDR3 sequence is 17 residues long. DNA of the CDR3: TGTGCCAGCCCCAAGGGGGGGGGAAGAGAATGCAATCAGCCCCAGCATTTT. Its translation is CASPKGGGRECNQPQHF.

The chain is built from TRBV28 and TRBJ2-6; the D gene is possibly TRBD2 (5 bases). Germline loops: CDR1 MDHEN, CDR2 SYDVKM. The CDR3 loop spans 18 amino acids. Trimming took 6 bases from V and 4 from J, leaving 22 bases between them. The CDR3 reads CASRPGLSSSWGANVLTF. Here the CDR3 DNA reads TGTGCCAGCAGACCAGGACTGTCGTCCTCGTGGGGGGCCAACGTCCTGACTTTC. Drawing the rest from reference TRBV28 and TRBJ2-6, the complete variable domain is DVKVTQSSRYLVKRTGEKVFLECVQDMDHENMFWYRQDPGLGLRLIYFSYDVKMKEKGDIPEGYSVSREKKERFSLILESASTNQTSMYLCASRPGLSSSWGANVLTFGAGSRLTVL.

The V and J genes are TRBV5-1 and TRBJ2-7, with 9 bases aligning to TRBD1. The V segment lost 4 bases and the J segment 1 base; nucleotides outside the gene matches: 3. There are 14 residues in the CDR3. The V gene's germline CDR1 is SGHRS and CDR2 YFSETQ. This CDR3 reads CASSIGTGSYEQYF. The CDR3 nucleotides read TGCGCCAGCAGCATCGGGACAGGGTCCTACGAGCAGTACTTC. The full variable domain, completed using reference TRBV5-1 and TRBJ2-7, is KAGVTQTPRYLIKTRGQQVTLSCSPISGHRSVSWYQQTPGQGLQFLFEYFSETQRNKGNFPGRFSGRQFSNSRSEMNVSTLELGDSALYLCASSIGTGSYEQYFGPGTRLTVT.

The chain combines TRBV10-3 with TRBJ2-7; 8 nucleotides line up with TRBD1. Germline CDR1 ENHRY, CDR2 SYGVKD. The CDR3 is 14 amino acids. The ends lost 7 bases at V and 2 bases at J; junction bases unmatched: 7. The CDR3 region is CAITPTGETYEQYF. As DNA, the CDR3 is TGTGCCATCACACCGACAGGGGAGACCTACGAGCAGTACTTC.

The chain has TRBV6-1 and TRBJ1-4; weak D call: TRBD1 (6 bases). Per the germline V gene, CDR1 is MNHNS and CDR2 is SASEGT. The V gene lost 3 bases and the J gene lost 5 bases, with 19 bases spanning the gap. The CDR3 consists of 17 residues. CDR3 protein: CASSDPTGTVTNEKLFF. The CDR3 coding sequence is TGTGCCAGCAGTGATCCGACAGGAACCGTTACAAATGAAAAACTGTTTTTT.

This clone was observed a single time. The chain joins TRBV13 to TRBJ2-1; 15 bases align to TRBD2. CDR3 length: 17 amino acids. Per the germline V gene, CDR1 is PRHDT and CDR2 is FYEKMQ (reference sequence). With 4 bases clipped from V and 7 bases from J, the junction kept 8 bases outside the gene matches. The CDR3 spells CASSSLWTSGRGNEQFF. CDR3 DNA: TGTGCCAGCAGCTCTTTGTGGACTAGCGGGAGGGGGAATGAGCAGTTCTTC.

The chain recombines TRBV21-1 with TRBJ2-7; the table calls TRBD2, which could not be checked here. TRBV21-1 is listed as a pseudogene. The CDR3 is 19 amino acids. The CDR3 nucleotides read TGTGCCAGCAGCAAAGTGGGCAAGACTAGCGGGGCCCCCTCCTACGAGCAGTACTTC. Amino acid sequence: CASSKVGKTSGAPSYEQYF.

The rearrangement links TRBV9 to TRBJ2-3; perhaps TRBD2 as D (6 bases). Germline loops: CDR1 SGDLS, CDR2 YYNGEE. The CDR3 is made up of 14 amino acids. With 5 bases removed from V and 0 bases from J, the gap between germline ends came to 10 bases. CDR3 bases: TGTGCCAGCAGGGGCGGGGTCAGCACAGATACGCAGTATTTT. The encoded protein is CASRGGVSTDTQYF.

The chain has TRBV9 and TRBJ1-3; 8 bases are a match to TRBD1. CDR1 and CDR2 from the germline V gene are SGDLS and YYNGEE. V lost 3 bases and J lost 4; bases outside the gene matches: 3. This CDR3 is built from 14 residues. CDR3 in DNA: TGTGCCAGCAGCGGACAGGGGTACGGAAACACCATATATTTT. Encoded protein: CASSGQGYGNTIYF.

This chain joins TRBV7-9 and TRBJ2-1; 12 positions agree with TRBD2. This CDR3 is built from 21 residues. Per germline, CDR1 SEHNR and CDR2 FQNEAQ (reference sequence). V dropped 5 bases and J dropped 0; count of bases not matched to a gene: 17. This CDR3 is CASSTRGSSGRATGSYNEQFF. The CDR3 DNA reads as TGTGCCAGCAGCACCCGGGGCTCTAGCGGGAGGGCAACGGGCTCCTACAATGAGCAGTTCTTC.

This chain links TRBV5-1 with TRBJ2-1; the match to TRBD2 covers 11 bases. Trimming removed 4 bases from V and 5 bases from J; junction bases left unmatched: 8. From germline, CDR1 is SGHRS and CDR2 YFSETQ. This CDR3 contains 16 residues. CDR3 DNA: TGCGCCAGCAGCAGGTTGACTAGCGGGATCGACAATGAGCAGTTCTTC. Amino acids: CASSRLTSGIDNEQFF.

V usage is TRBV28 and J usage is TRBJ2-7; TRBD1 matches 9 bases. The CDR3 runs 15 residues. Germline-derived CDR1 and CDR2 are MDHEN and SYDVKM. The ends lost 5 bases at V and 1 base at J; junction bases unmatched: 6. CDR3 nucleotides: TGTGCCAGCAGTCTCGAACAGGGGGCTTCCTACGAGCAGTACTTC. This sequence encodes CASSLEQGASYEQYF.

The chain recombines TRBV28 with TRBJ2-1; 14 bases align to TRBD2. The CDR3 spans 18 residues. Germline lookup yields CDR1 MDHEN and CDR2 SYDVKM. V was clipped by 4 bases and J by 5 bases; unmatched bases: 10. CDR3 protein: CASSSVTSGRVLDNEQFF. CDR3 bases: TGTGCCAGCAGTTCCGTGACTAGCGGGAGGGTACTGGACAATGAGCAGTTCTTC.

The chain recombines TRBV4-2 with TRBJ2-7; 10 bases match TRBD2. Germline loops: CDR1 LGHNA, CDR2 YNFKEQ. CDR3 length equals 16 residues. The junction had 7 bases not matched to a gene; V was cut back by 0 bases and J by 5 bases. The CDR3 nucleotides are TGTGCCAGCAGCCAAGATCGAGCGGGAGGGCTCAACGAGCAGTACTTC. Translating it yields CASSQDRAGGLNEQYF.

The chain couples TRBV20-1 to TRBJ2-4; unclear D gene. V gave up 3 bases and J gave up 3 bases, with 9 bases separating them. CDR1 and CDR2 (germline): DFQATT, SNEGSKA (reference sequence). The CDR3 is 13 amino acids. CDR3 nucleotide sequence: TGCAGTGCTAGTGAGCTCAGCAAAAACATTCAGTACTTC. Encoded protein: CSASELSKNIQYF.

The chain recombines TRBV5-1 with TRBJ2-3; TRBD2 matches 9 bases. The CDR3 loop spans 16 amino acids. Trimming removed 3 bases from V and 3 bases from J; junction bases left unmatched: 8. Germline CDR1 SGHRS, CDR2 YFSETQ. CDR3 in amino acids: CASSSGIAGVTDTQYF. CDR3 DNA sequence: TGCGCCAGCAGCTCCGGGATAGCGGGAGTGACAGATACGCAGTATTTT.

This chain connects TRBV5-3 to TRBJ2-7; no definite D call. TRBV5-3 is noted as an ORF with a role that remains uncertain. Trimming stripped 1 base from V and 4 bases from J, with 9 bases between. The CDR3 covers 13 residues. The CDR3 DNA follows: TGTGCCAGAAGCTTGACAAGTCTTTACGAGCAGTACTTC. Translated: CARSLTSLYEQYF.

For the CDR3, the DNA is TGTGCCAGCAGCTTAGGGAGGGGACTCTCCTACGAGCAGTACTTC. Translating it yields CASSLGRGLSYEQYF. The chain combines TRBV7-2 with TRBJ2-7, with a possible D match to TRBD2 (6 bases). The CDR3 extends over 15 amino acids. Per the germline V gene, CDR1 is SGHTA and CDR2 is FQGNSA. V lost 1 base and J lost 0, with 10 bases in between.